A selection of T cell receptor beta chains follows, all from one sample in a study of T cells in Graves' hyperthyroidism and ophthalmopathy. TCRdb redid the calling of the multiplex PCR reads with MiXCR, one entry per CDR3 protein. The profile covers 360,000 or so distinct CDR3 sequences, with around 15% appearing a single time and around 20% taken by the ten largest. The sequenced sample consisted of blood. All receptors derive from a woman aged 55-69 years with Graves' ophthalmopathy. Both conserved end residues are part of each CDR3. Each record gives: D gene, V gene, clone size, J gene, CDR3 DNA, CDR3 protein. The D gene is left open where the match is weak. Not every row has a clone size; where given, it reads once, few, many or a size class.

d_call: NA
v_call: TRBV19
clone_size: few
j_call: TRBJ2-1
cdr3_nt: TGTGCCAGTAGTAGAGCCGGAGCGGTCCTAGGTGAGCAGTTCTTC
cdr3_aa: CASSRAGAVLGEQFF

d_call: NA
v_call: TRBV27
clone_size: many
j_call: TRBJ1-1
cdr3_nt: TGTGCCAGCAGACCCCGGGGAGGGGCCCGAGGGGCTGAAGCTTTCTTT
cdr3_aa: CASRPRGGARGAEAFF

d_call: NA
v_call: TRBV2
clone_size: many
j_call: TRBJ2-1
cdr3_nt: TGTGCCAGCAGTGTTTCGGAGCCCTACAATGAGCAGTTCTTC
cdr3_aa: CASSVSEPYNEQFF

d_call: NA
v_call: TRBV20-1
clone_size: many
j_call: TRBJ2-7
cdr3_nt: TGCAGTGCTAGAGATATGGCAGACCACGAGCAGTACTTC
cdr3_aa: CSARDMADHEQYF

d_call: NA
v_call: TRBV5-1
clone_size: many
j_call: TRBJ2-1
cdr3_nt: TGCGCCAGCAGCAAAGTAGCGGACTACAATGAGCAGTTCTTC
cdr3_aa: CASSKVADYNEQFF

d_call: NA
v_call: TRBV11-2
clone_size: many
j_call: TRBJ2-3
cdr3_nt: TGTGCCAGCAGCCCCAACTCTTACGTTACGCAGTATTTT
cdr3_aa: CASSPNSYVTQYF

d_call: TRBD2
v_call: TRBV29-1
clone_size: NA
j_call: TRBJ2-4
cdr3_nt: TGCAGCGTTAGCGGGAGGGCCAAAAACATTCAGTACTTC
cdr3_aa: CSVSGRAKNIQYF

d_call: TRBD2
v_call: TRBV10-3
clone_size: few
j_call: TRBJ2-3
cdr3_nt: TGTGCCATCAGTGAGTCCGGGGCGGGAGGGCCAGATACGCAGTATTTT
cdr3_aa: CAISESGAGGPDTQYF

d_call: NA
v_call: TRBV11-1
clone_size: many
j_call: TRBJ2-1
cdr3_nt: TGTGCCAGCAGCTTATCCCAATTTTGGCCTGAGCAGTTCTTC
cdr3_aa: CASSLSQFWPEQFF

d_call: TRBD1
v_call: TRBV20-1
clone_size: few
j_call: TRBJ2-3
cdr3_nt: TGCAGTCCGGGACAGGGTGGCACAGATACGCAGTATTTT
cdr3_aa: CSPGQGGTDTQYF

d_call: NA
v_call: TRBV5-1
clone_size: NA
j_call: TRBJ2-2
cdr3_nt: TGCGCCAGCAGGAGGGAATTGAACACCGGGGAGCTGTTTTTT
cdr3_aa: CASRRELNTGELFF

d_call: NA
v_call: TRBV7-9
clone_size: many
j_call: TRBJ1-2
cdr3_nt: TGTGCCAGCAGCTTAGCGCTTGGACAACATGGCTACACCTTC
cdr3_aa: CASSLALGQHGYTF

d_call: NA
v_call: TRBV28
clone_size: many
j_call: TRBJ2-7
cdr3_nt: TGTGCCAGCAGCCTAGGGGCGGGGATCTCCTACGAGCAGTACTTC
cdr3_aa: CASSLGAGISYEQYF

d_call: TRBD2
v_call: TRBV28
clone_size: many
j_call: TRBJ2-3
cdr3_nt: TGTGCCAGCAGTTTGTTAGCGGGAGCCCTCACAGATACGCAGTATTTT
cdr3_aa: CASSLLAGALTDTQYF

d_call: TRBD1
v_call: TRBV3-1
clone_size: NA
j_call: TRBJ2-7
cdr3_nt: TGTGCCAGCAGCCCGAGAGGACAGGGCCTAAACTACGAGCAGTACTTC
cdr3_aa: CASSPRGQGLNYEQYF

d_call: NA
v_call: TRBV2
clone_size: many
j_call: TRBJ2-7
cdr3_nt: TGTGCCAGCGGGGGGCTCGGGCACTACGAGCAGTACTTC
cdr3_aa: CASGGLGHYEQYF

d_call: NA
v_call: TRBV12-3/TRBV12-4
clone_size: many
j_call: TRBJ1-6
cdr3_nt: TGTGCCAGCAGTCCTCCCCGCGGGGGGCTCAGTTCACCCCTCCACTTT
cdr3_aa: CASSPPRGGLSSPLHF

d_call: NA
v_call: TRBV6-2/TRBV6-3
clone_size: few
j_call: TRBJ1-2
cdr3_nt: TGTGCCAGCAGTGCACTCGGGGGAGTCTGTGGCTACACCTTC
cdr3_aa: CASSALGGVCGYTF

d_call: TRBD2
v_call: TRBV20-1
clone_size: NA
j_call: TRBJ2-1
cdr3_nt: TGCAGTGTTCTTGCAGCGGGAGTGGGGGAGCAGTTCTTC
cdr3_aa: CSVLAAGVGEQFF

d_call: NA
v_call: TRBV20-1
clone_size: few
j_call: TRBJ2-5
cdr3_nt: TGCAGTGCTAGGGTTAGCGGGACCCAGTACTTC
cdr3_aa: CSARVSGTQYF

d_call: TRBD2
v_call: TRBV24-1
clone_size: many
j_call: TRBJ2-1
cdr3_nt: TGTGCCACATCGGGACTAGCTTACAATGAGCAGTTCTTC
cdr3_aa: CATSGLAYNEQFF

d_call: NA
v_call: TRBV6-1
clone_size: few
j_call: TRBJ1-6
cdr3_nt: TGTGCCAGCAGCCGTGGGGAGAATTCACCCCTCCACTTT
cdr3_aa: CASSRGENSPLHF

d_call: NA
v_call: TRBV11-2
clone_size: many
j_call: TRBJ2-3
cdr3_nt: TGTGCCAGCAGCTTAGGCCGGGTAGATACGCAGTATTTT
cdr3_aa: CASSLGRVDTQYF